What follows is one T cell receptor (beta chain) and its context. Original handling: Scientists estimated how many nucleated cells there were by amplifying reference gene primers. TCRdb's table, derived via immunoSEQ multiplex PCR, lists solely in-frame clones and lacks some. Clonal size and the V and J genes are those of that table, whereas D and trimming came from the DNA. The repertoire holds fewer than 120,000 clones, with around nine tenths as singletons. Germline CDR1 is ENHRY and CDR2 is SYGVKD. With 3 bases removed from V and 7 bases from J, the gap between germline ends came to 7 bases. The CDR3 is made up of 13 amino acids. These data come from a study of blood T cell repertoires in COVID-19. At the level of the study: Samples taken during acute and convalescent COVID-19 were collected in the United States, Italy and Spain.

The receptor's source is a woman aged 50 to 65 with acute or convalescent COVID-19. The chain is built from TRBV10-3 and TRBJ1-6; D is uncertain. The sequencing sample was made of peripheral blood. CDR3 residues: CAISDSVNSPLHF. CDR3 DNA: TGTGCCATCAGTGACTCTGTCAATTCACCCCTCCACTTT.